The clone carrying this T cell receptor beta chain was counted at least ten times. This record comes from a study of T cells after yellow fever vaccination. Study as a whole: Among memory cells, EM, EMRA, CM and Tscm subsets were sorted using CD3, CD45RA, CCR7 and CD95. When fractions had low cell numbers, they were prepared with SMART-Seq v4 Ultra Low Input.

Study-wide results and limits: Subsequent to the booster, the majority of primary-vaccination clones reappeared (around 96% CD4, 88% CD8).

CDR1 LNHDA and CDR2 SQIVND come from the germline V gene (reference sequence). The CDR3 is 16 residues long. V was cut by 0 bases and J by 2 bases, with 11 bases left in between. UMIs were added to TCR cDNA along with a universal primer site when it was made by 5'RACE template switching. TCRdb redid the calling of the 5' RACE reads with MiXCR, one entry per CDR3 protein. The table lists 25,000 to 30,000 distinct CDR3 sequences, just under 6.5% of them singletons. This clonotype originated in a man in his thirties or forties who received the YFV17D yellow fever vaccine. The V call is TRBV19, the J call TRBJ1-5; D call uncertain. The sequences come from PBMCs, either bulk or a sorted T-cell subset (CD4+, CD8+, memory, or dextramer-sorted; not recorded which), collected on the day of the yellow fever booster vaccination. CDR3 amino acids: CASSIEGGYGNQPQHF. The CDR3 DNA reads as TGTGCCAGTAGTATAGAGGGAGGGTATGGCAATCAGCCCCAGCATTTT.